This T cell receptor (beta chain) is from a study of radiotherapy plus CTLA-4 blockade in lung cancer. Looking at the study overall: Objective responses were observed in around 17% of patients, and disease control was achieved by just over 30%. Study-level results: Clones derived from tumor TCRs expanded in blood after radiotherapy plus ipilimumab.

The protocol was immunoSEQ multiplex PCR, while the TCRdb copy is restricted to in-frame clones and leaves out a portion. The sample comprises more than 40,000 clones, about 67% of which are singletons, and more than 20% rests with the top ten. This clone was seen a handful of times. Its antigen is not identified. The CDR3 loop spans 14 amino acids. Trimming took 1 base from V and 5 from J, leaving 6 bases between them. Germline V gives CDR1 SEHNR, CDR2 FQNEAQ (reference sequence). This TCR came from a human donor with non-small cell lung cancer who had a partial response to radiotherapy plus ipilimumab. V usage is TRBV7-9 and J usage is TRBJ1-6; unclear D gene. The sequencing here drew on peripheral blood, taken from a patient treated with radiotherapy plus ipilimumab. The CDR3 spells CASSLDPDNSPLHF. The CDR3 region has the DNA TGTGCCAGCAGCTTAGACCCGGATAATTCACCCCTCCACTTT.